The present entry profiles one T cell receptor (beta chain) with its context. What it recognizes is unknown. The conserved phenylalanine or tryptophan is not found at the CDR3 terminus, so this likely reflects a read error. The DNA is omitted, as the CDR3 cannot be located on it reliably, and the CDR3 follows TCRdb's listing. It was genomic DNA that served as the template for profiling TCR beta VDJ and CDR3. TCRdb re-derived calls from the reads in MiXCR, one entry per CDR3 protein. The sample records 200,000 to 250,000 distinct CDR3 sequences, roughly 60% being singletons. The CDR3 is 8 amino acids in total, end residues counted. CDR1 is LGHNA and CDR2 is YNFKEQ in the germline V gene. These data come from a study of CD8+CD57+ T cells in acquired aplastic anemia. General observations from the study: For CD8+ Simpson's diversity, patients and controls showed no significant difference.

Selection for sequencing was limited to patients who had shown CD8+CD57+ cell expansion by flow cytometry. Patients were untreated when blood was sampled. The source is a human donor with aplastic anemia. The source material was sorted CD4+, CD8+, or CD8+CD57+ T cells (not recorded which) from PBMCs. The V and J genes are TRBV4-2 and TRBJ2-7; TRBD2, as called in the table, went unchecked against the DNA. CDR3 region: CASSVLAG.